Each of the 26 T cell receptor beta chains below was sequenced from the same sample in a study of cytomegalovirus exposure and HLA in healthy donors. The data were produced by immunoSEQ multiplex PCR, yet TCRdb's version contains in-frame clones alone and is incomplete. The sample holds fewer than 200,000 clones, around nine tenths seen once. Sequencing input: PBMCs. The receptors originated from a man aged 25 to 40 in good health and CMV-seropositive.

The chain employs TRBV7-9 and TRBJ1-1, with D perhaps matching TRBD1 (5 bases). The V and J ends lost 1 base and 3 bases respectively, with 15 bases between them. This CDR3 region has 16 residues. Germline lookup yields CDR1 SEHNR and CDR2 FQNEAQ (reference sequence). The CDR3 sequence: CASSLGTGTHDTEAFF. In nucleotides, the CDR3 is TGTGCCAGCAGCTTAGGGACCGGGACTCACGACACTGAAGCTTTCTTT.

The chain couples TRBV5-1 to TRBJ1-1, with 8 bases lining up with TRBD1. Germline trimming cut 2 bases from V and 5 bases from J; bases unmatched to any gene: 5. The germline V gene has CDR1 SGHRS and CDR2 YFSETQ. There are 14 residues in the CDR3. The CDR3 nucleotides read TGCGCCAGCAGCTTCAGGGGGCGCCGGACTGAAGCTTTCTTT. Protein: CASSFRGRRTEAFF.

CDR3 bases: TGCAGCGTTGACTTACGGACTAGCGGGAGCTCAGATACGCAGTATTTT. The encoded protein is CSVDLRTSGSSDTQYF. V gene TRBV29-1 combines with J gene TRBJ2-3; 13 bases map to TRBD2. V lost 3 bases and J lost 4; bases outside the gene matches: 7. This CDR3 comprises 16 residues. Germline V lookup: CDR1 SQVTM, CDR2 ANQGSEA.

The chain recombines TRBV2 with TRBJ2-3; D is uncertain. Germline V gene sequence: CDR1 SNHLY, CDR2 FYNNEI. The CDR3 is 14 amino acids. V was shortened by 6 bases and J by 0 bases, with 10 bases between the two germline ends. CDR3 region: CASRGMFSTDTQYF. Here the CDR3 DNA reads TGTGCCAGCAGAGGGATGTTTAGCACAGATACGCAGTATTTT.

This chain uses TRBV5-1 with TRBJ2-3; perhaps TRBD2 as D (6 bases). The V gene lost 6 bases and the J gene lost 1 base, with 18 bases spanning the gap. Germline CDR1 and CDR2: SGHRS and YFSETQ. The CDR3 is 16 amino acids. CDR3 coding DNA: TGCGCCAGCACGGCGGGGCGGGCGGGCGGCACAGATACGCAGTATTTT. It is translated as CASTAGRAGGTDTQYF.

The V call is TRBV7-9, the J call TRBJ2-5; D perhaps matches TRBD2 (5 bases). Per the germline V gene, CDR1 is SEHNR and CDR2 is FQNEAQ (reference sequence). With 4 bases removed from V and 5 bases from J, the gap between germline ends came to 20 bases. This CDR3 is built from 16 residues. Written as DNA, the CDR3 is TGTGCCAGCAGCTCCATTAACCGGGGTGACCTGGAGACCCAGTACTTC. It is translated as CASSSINRGDLETQYF.

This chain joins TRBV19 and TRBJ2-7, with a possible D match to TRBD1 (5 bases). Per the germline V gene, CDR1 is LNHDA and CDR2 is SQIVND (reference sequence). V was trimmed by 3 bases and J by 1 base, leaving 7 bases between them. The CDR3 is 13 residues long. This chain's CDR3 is CASSIRTSYEQYF. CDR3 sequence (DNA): TGTGCCAGTAGTATCCGGACATCCTACGAGCAGTACTTC.

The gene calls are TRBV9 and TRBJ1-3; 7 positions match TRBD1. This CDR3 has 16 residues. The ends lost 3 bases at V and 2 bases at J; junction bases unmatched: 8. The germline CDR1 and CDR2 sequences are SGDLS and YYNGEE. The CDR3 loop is CASSAQGYTAGNTIYF. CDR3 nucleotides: TGTGCCAGCAGCGCACAGGGGTACACGGCTGGAAACACCATATATTTT.

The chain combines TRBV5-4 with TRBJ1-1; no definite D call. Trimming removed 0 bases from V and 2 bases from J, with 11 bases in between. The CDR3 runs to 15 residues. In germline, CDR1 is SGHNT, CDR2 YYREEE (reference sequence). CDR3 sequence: CASSLGSAANTEAFF. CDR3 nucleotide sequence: TGTGCCAGCAGCTTGGGGTCAGCAGCCAACACTGAAGCTTTCTTT. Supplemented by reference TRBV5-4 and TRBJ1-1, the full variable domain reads ETGVTQSPTHLIKTRGQQVTLRCSSQSGHNTVSWYQQALGQGPQFIFQYYREEENGRGNFPPRFSGLQFPNYSSELNVNALELDDSALYLCASSLGSAANTEAFFGQGTRLTVV.

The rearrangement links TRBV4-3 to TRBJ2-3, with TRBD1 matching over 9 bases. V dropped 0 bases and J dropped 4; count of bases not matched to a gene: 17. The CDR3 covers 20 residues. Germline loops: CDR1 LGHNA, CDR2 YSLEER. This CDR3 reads CASSQENPDRGVVIPDTQYF. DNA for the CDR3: TGCGCCAGCAGCCAAGAAAACCCGGACAGGGGAGTTGTTATTCCAGATACGCAGTATTTT.

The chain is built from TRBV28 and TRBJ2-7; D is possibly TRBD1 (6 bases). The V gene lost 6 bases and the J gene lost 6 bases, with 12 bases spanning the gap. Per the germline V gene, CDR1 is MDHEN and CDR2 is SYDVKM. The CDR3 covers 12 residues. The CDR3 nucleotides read TGTGCCAGCAGGAGCGTGGGGGCCGAGCAGTACTTC. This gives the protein CASRSVGAEQYF.

The CDR3 DNA follows: TGTGCCAGCAGCCCGGGACTTCAGGAGACCCAGTACTTC. Amino acid sequence: CASSPGLQETQYF. The V call is TRBV6-1, the J call TRBJ2-5, with D tentatively TRBD2 (6 bases). CDR1 MNHNS and CDR2 SASEGT come from the germline V gene. The germline V and J ends were trimmed by 6 bases and 5 bases, with 13 bases remaining between them. CDR3 length: 13 amino acids.

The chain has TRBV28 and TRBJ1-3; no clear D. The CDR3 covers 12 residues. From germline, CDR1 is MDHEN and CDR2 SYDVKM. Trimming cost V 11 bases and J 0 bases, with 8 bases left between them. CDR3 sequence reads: CAQAGSGNTIYF. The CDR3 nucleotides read TGTGCCCAAGCGGGCTCTGGAAACACCATATATTTT.

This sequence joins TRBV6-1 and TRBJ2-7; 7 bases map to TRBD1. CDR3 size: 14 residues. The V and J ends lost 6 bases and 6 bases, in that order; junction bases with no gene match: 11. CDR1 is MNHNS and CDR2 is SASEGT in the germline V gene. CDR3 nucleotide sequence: TGTGCCAGCAGACCCGGGACAGCCTTGATCGAGCAGTACTTC. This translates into CASRPGTALIEQYF.

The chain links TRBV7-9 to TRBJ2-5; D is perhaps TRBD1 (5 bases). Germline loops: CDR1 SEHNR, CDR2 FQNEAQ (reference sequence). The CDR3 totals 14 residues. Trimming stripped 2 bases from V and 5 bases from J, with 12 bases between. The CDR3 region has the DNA TGTGCCAGCAGCTTACAGGGCTCCGGTGAGACCCAGTACTTC. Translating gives CASSLQGSGETQYF.

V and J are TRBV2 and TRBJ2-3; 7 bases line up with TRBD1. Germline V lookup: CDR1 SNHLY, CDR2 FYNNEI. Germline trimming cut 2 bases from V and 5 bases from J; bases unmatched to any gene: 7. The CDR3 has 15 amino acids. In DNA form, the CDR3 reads TGTGCCAGCAGTGAAAGGTCAGGGGGAAAAGATACGCAGTATTTT. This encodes CASSERSGGKDTQYF.

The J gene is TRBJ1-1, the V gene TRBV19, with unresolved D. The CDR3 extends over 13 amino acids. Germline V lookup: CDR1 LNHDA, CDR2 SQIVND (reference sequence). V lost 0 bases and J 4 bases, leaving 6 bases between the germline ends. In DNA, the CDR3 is TGTGCCAGTAGTATAGAGGAGTTCACTGAAGCTTTCTTT. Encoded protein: CASSIEEFTEAFF.

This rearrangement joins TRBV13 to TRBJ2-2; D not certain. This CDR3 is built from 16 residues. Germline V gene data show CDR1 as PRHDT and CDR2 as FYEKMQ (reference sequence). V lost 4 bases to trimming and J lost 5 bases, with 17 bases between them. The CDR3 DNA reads TGTGCCAGCAGCTCACCAAGGGTCACTAATACCGGGGAGCTGTTTTTT. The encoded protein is CASSSPRVTNTGELFF.

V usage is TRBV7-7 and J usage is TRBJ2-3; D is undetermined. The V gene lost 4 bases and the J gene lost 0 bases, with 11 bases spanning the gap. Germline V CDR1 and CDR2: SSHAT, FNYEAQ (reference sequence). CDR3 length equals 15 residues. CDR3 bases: TGTGCCAGCAGCTCTACCACTGCTAGCACAGATACGCAGTATTTT. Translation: CASSSTTASTDTQYF.

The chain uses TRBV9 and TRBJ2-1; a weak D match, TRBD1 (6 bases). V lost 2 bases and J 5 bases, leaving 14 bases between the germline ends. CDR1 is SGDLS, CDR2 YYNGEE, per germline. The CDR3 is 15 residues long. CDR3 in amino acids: CASSVSGTNNNEQFF. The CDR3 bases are TGTGCCAGCAGCGTCTCCGGGACAAACAACAATGAGCAGTTCTTC. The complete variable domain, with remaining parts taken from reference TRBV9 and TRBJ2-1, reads DSGVTQTPKHLITATGQRVTLRCSPRSGDLSVYWYQQSLDQGLQFLIQYYNGEERAKGNILERFSAQQFPDLHSELNLSSLELGDSALYFCASSVSGTNNNEQFFGPGTRLTVL.

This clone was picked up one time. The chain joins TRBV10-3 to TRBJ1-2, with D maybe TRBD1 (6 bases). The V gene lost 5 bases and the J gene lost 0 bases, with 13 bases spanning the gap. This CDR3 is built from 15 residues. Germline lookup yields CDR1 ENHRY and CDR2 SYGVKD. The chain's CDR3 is CAISPTDSANYGYTF. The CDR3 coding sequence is TGTGCCATCAGTCCTACGGACAGTGCTAACTATGGCTACACCTTC.

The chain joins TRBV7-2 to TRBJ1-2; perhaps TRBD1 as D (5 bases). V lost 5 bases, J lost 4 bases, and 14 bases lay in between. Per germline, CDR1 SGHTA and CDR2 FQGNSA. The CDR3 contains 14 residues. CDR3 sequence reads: CASSPSPGLYGYTF. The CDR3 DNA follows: TGTGCCAGCAGCCCCTCCCCAGGGCTCTATGGCTACACCTTC.

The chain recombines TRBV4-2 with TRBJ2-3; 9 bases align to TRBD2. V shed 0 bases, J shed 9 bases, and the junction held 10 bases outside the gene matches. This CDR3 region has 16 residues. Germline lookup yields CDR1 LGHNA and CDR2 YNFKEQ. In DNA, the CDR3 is TGTGCCAGCAGCCAAGACAAGGGGCTAGCGGGATTCACGCAGTATTTT. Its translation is CASSQDKGLAGFTQYF.

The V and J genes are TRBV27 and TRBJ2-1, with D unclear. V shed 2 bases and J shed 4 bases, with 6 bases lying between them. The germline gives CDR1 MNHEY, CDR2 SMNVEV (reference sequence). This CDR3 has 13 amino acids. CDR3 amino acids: CASSLIQYNEQFF. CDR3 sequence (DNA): TGTGCCAGCAGTTTAATACAGTACAATGAGCAGTTCTTC.

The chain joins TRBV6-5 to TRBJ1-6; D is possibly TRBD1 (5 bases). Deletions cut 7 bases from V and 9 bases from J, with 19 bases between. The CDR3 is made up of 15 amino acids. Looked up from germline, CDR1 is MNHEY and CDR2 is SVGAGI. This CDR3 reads CASTSGRGRGSPLHF. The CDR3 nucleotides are TGTGCCAGCACATCCGGTAGGGGTAGGGGTTCACCCCTCCACTTT.

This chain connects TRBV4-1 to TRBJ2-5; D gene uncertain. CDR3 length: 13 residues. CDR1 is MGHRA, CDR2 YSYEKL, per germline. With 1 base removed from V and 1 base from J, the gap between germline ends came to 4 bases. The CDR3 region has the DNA TGCGCCAGCAGCCAAGTCCTCCAAGAGACCCAGTACTTC. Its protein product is CASSQVLQETQYF.